The 27 T cell receptor beta chains given below trace back to one sample, sequenced in a study of shared clonotypes between healthy human individuals. The method was immunoSEQ multiplex PCR; TCRdb's version includes in-frame clones alone and lacks a portion of them. Of 1.6 million or so clones listed, roughly 96% are singletons. The sequencing input was naive CD4+ T cells sorted from blood. As to subset: CD45RA+ positively selected. These TCRs come from a man aged 30 to 45 in good health.

The J gene is TRBJ1-4, the V gene TRBV5-8, with D possibly matching TRBD1 (5 bases). The ends were cut back, 5 bases at V and 4 bases at J, with 18 bases in the middle. The CDR3 is 16 residues long. Germline values: CDR1 SGHTS, CDR2 YDEGEE. Here the CDR3 DNA reads TGTGCCAGCAGTTTCGGGTCTCTGAGGGGTAATGAAAAACTGTTTTTT. Translated, it gives CASSFGSLRGNEKLFF.

The rearrangement joins TRBV29-1 to TRBJ1-1; D ambiguous. The CDR3 sequence is 13 residues long. The germline V gene encodes CDR1 SQVTM and CDR2 ANQGSEA. Trimming removed 3 bases at V and 0 bases at J, with 8 bases between. The CDR3 sequence is CSVDKSMNTEAFF. Here the CDR3 DNA reads TGCAGCGTTGACAAGAGCATGAACACTGAAGCTTTCTTT. The whole variable domain, remainder taken from reference TRBV29-1 and TRBJ1-1, is SAVISQKPSRDICQRGTSLTIQCQVDSQVTMMFWYRQQPGQSLTLIATANQGSEATYESGFVIDKFPISRPNLTFSTLTVSNMSPEDSSIYLCSVDKSMNTEAFFGQGTRLTVV.

The chain couples TRBV7-9 to TRBJ2-1, with 7 bases aligning to TRBD1. The CDR3 consists of 13 residues. V lost 6 bases, J lost 4 bases, and 3 bases stayed unmatched. Germline CDR1 and CDR2: SEHNR and FQNEAQ (reference sequence). Here the CDR3 reads CASRTGQYNEQFF. CDR3 DNA: TGTGCCAGCAGGACGGGACAGTACAATGAGCAGTTCTTC.

J is TRBJ2-7 and V is TRBV15; D unresolved. Germline V gives CDR1 LNHNV, CDR2 YYDKDF (reference sequence). This CDR3 spans 14 amino acids. V was clipped by 1 base and J by 12 bases, with 19 bases between them. The CDR3 DNA is TGTGCCACCAGCAGAGGGGCCACACGGGTTGAGTCGTACTTC. Encoded protein: CATSRGATRVESYF.

The rearrangement joins TRBV9 to TRBJ2-7; the D gene is possibly TRBD2 (6 bases). V dropped 4 bases and J dropped 3 bases, with 14 bases sitting between them. The germline V gene encodes CDR1 SGDLS and CDR2 YYNGEE. This CDR3 contains 14 residues. CDR3 DNA: TGTGCCAGCAGCCCCCGGGACTTACTCTACGAGCAGTACTTC. It translates to CASSPRDLLYEQYF.

The V and J genes are TRBV11-2 and TRBJ2-7, with 8 nucleotides matching TRBD1. V lost 2 bases to trimming and J lost 6 bases; unmatched junction nucleotides: 12. Germline V gives CDR1 SGHAT, CDR2 FQNNGV. CDR3 length equals 16 residues. The CDR3 DNA reads as TGTGCCAGCAGCTTATTCTCCAGGGGGCTCTTGGGCGAGCAGTACTTC. It specifies CASSLFSRGLLGEQYF.

This chain joins TRBV6-1 and TRBJ1-2; TRBD1 aligns across 7 bases. J lost 3 bases, V lost 4 bases, and 8 bases had no gene match. This CDR3 is 15 amino acids long. Germline CDR1 is MNHNS and CDR2 is SASEGT. CDR3 sequence reads: CASSVSPGTDYGYTF. In DNA, the CDR3 is TGTGCCAGCAGTGTAAGTCCCGGGACAGACTATGGCTACACCTTC.

The chain recombines TRBV27 with TRBJ2-5; TRBD2 agrees at 14 bases. The J segment lost 5 bases and the V segment lost 7 bases, leaving 9 bases of the junction unmatched. The CDR3 runs to 16 residues. Germline V CDR1 and CDR2: MNHEY, SMNVEV (reference sequence). For the CDR3, the DNA is TGTGCCAGCACCCAGGGGACTAGCGGGAGTAGGGAGACCCAGTACTTC. As protein: CASTQGTSGSRETQYF.

CDR3 protein: CASSSRTGERGYTF. The CDR3 DNA reads as TGTGCCAGCAGCTCCCGGACAGGGGAGCGTGGCTACACCTTC. V gene TRBV5-5 combines with J gene TRBJ1-2; 9 bases fit TRBD1. Germline V gene lookup returns CDR1 SGHKS and CDR2 YYEKEE (reference sequence). V trimming: 3 bases; J trimming: 7 bases; junction bases outside the gene matches: 7. The CDR3 runs to 14 residues.

CDR3 sequence reads: CASKQAAEYNEQFF. CDR3 coding DNA: TGTGCCAGCAAGCAGGCAGCGGAATACAATGAGCAGTTCTTC. This sequence joins TRBV6-5 and TRBJ2-1; D may be TRBD2 (5 bases). The germline V gene has CDR1 MNHEY and CDR2 SVGAGI. The V and J ends lost 7 bases and 4 bases respectively, with 14 bases between them. This CDR3 is built from 14 residues.

J is TRBJ2-7 and V is TRBV7-2; D uncertain. V lost 2 bases and J lost 6, with 8 bases in between. CDR1 is SGHTA and CDR2 is FQGNSA in the germline V gene. The CDR3 consists of 12 residues. Here the CDR3 reads CASSLSGPEQYF. CDR3 DNA: TGTGCCAGCAGCTTATCAGGTCCCGAGCAGTACTTC.

The chain has TRBV7-6 and TRBJ1-3; the match to TRBD1 covers 7 bases. The V segment lost 5 bases and the J segment 1 base; nucleotides outside the gene matches: 5. CDR1 is SGHVS and CDR2 is FNYEAQ in the germline V gene. This CDR3 is built from 15 residues. Here the CDR3 DNA reads TGTGCCAGCAGCACGCGACAGGGTTCTGGAAACACCATATATTTT. This encodes CASSTRQGSGNTIYF.

A remark on this clone: This CDR3 is also generated by other DNA sequences in the sample. V and J are TRBV28 and TRBJ2-7; no firm D call. Trimming removed 5 bases at V and 2 bases at J, with 10 bases between. The CDR3 loop spans 13 amino acids. The germline CDR1 and CDR2 sequences are MDHEN and SYDVKM. In DNA, the CDR3 is TGTGCCAGCAGTAGTGGGATCCCCTACGAGCAGTACTTC. Translation: CASSSGIPYEQYF.

The chain couples TRBV2 to TRBJ2-4; D call uncertain. CDR3 length: 16 amino acids. CDR1 is SNHLY and CDR2 is FYNNEI in the germline V gene. V dropped 4 bases and J dropped 0 bases, with 13 bases sitting between them. CDR3 residues: CASSGAQALAKNIQYF. The CDR3 region has the DNA TGTGCCAGCAGTGGGGCCCAGGCCCTAGCCAAAAACATTCAGTACTTC.

The gene calls are TRBV30 and TRBJ2-7; unclear D gene. The CDR3 runs 13 residues. The germline V gene has CDR1 GTSNPN and CDR2 SVGIG (reference sequence). Trimming left V 2 bases short and J 3 bases short, with 11 bases between. CDR3 residues: CAWSHGENYEQYF. The CDR3, as DNA: TGTGCCTGGAGTCACGGTGAGAACTACGAGCAGTACTTC.

The chain recombines TRBV11-2 with TRBJ1-2; weak D call: TRBD1 (5 bases). Germline values: CDR1 SGHAT, CDR2 FQNNGV. CDR3 length: 17 amino acids. V was cut by 0 bases and J by 2 bases, with 16 bases left in between. CDR3: CASSLDANRGLNYGYTF. CDR3 in DNA: TGTGCCAGCAGCTTAGACGCTAACCGGGGCCTAAACTATGGCTACACCTTC. The variable domain in full, completed from reference TRBV11-2 and TRBJ1-2, reads EAGVAQSPRYKIIEKRQSVAFWCNPISGHATLYWYQQILGQGPKLLIQFQNNGVVDDSQLPKDRFSAERLKGVDSTLKIQPAKLEDSAVYLCASSLDANRGLNYGYTFGSGTRLTVV.

Note on this clone: The same CDR3 can be traced to other DNA sequences in this sample. J is TRBJ2-1 and V is TRBV5-1; 11 nucleotides match TRBD2. Germline CDR1 SGHRS, CDR2 YFSETQ. Germline trimming cut 4 bases from V and 5 bases from J; bases unmatched to any gene: 5. The CDR3 runs 15 residues. The CDR3 region has the DNA TGCGCCAGCAGCGGTGGGACTAGCGGTAACAATGAGCAGTTCTTC. Residues: CASSGGTSGNNEQFF.

The chain combines TRBV18 with TRBJ1-3, with D possibly being TRBD1 (5 bases). There are 15 residues in the CDR3. Germline V gene data show CDR1 as KGHSH and CDR2 as LQKENI. V was shortened by 2 bases and J by 4 bases, with 12 bases between the two germline ends. The CDR3 reads CASSPGADAGNTIYF. CDR3 coding DNA: TGTGCCAGCTCACCAGGGGCGGACGCCGGAAACACCATATATTTT.

In this sample, this clone turned up once. The V gene is TRBV9, the J gene TRBJ2-1, with TRBD2 as a possible D gene (5 bases). V gave up 0 bases and J gave up 7 bases, with 14 bases separating them. The CDR3 length is 15 residues. Looked up from germline, CDR1 is SGDLS and CDR2 is YYNGEE. CDR3 in DNA: TGTGCCAGCAGCGTAGCTACTCGAGGGCAAAATGAGCAGTTCTTC. Its translation: CASSVATRGQNEQFF.

The chain has TRBV7-6 and TRBJ2-5, with D possibly TRBD1 on 6 matching bases. Trimming removed 5 bases at V and 9 bases at J, with 16 bases between. Germline-derived CDR1 and CDR2 are SGHVS and FNYEAQ. The CDR3 runs to 13 residues. This CDR3 is CASSQGLAQAQYF. CDR3 sequence (DNA): TGTGCCAGCAGCCAGGGGCTAGCTCAGGCCCAGTACTTC. Using reference TRBV7-6 and TRBJ2-5 for the parts outside the CDR3, the full variable domain is GAGVSQSPRYKVTKRGQDVALRCDPISGHVSLYWYRQALGQGPEFLTYFNYEAQQDKSGLPNDRFSAERPEGSISTLTIQRTEQRDSAMYRCASSQGLAQAQYFGPGTRLLVL.

The chain combines TRBV5-5 with TRBJ2-7; possibly TRBD1 for D (6 bases). V lost 5 bases and J lost 2, with 17 bases in between. This CDR3 region has 15 residues. Germline-derived CDR1 and CDR2 are SGHKS and YYEKEE (reference sequence). The CDR3 DNA follows: TGTGCCAGCAGTTCACCGACAGGAATTCCCTACGAGCAGTACTTC. Its protein is CASSSPTGIPYEQYF.

CDR3 in amino acids: CAISAYSGTPYEQYF. The CDR3 nucleotides read TGTGCCATCAGTGCGTATAGCGGGACCCCCTACGAGCAGTACTTC. This chain links TRBV10-3 with TRBJ2-7, with 8 bases aligning to TRBD2. With 4 bases clipped from V and 2 bases from J, the junction kept 7 bases outside the gene matches. The CDR3 has 15 residues. CDR1 and CDR2 (germline): ENHRY, SYGVKD.

The chain combines TRBV27 with TRBJ2-2, with unresolved D. Looked up from germline, CDR1 is MNHEY and CDR2 is SMNVEV (reference sequence). This CDR3 is 13 amino acids long. With 5 bases removed from V and 2 bases from J, the gap between germline ends came to 6 bases. In DNA form, the CDR3 reads TGTGCCAGCAGTAACTATAACACCGGGGAGCTGTTTTTT. Translating it yields CASSNYNTGELFF.

The genes are TRBV5-1 and TRBJ2-1, with a weak D call TRBD2 (6 bases). CDR3 length equals 16 residues. Germline CDR1 reads SGHRS; CDR2 reads YFSETQ. The V and J ends lost 5 bases and 0 bases respectively, with 15 bases between them. The CDR3 sequence: CASSDPGRSSYNEQFF. CDR3 sequence (DNA): TGCGCCAGCAGTGATCCAGGGAGGAGCTCCTACAATGAGCAGTTCTTC.

The gene calls are TRBV9 and TRBJ1-3; D may be TRBD1 (5 bases). The V end was cut by 0 bases, the J end by 0 bases, with 10 bases between. The CDR3 loop spans 16 amino acids. Germline-derived CDR1 and CDR2 are SGDLS and YYNGEE. In DNA form, the CDR3 reads TGTGCCAGCAGCGTAGTCCCAGGGTACTCTGGAAACACCATATATTTT. Encoded protein: CASSVVPGYSGNTIYF.

The rearrangement uses TRBV25-1 and TRBJ2-1; possible D gene TRBD1, 6 bases. The CDR3 runs to 16 residues. V lost 3 bases, J lost 2 bases, and 14 bases lay in between. CDR1 MGHDK and CDR2 SYGVNS come from the germline V gene. The CDR3 sequence: CASSEGTKGAYNEQFF. CDR3 sequence (DNA): TGTGCCAGCAGTGAGGGGACCAAGGGGGCCTACAATGAGCAGTTCTTC.

This clone came up a few times. This chain joins TRBV11-2 and TRBJ2-2; 7 positions match TRBD2. Germline CDR1 SGHAT, CDR2 FQNNGV. V lost 5 bases and J lost 4; bases outside the gene matches: 10. The CDR3 is 16 residues long. The DNA for the CDR3 is TGTGCCAGCAGCCTAGTCACGGGAGGAGGCACCGGGGAGCTGTTTTTT. Its translation is CASSLVTGGGTGELFF.